Below, 11 T cell receptor beta chains from the same sample are listed, as sequenced in a study of T cells in Graves' hyperthyroidism and ophthalmopathy. Amplified TCR beta CDR3 regions derived from RNA transcripts. HTBI primers drove first-round RT-PCR of the TCR CDR3. One entry per CDR3 protein results from TCRdb running MiXCR on the multiplex PCR reads. The sample consists of around 500,000 distinct CDR3 sequences, about 16% of them appearing once. The material sequenced was blood. The receptors derive from a woman aged 30 to 39 with Graves' ophthalmopathy.

This clonotype was counted ten times or more. The CDR3 sequence is CASSPLIQDQETQYF. DNA for the CDR3: TGTGCCAGCTCACCACTCATACAGGACCAAGAGACCCAGTACTTC. V and J are TRBV18 and TRBJ2-5; D is perhaps TRBD1 (5 bases). The V gene lost 1 base and the J gene lost 0 bases, with 9 bases spanning the gap. Germline assignment: CDR1 KGHSH and CDR2 LQKENI. The CDR3 sequence is 15 residues long.

On this clonotype itself: A much larger clone sits a single nucleotide away, making a read error possible. The chain has TRBV7-2 and TRBJ2-1, with 15 bases fitting TRBD2. Germline values: CDR1 SGHTA, CDR2 FQGNSA. CDR3 length equals 15 residues. The CDR3 DNA reads as TGTGCCAGCAGCTTAGGGACTAGCGGGAGGGATGAGCAGTCCTTC. This sequence encodes CASSLGTSGRDEQSF.

This clonotype has more than one count but fewer than ten. The chain combines TRBV6-1 with TRBJ1-5; D ambiguous. Trimming took 6 bases from V and 1 from J, leaving 7 bases between them. The CDR3 loop spans 13 amino acids. The V gene's germline CDR1 is MNHNS and CDR2 SASEGT. The CDR3 DNA reads as TGTGCCAGCAGAGGTGTGAGCAATCAGCCCCAGCATTTT. Translating it yields CASRGVSNQPQHF.

This clonotype was picked up a small number of times. The chain is built from TRBV19 and TRBJ2-5, with 7 positions matching TRBD1. CDR1 and CDR2 from the germline V gene are LNHDA and SQIVND (reference sequence). With 6 bases clipped from V and 2 bases from J, the junction kept 6 bases outside the gene matches. This CDR3 comprises 14 residues. In DNA form, the CDR3 reads TGTGCCAGTAGACCCGGGACAGCACAAGAGACCCAGTACTTC. Amino acids: CASRPGTAQETQYF.

In this sample, this clonotype turned up many times. The chain employs TRBV5-1 and TRBJ2-1; no definite D call. This CDR3 comprises 13 residues. The V gene's germline CDR1 is SGHRS and CDR2 YFSETQ. The V end was cut by 2 bases, the J end by 6 bases, with 9 bases between. In nucleotides, the CDR3 is TGCGCCAGCAGCTTTTCATCCCCCAATGAGCAGTTCTTC. It specifies CASSFSSPNEQFF.

This clonotype was observed a handful of times. This sequence joins TRBV19 and TRBJ1-2; D remains unclear. Germline loops: CDR1 LNHDA, CDR2 SQIVND (reference sequence). The CDR3 length is 16 residues. The V end was cut by 6 bases, the J end by 8 bases, with 25 bases between. CDR3 DNA sequence: TGTGCCAGTAGCTCTAACCAATACACAGAAGATCAAGGCTACACCTTC. As protein: CASSSNQYTEDQGYTF.

V is TRBV6-4 and J is TRBJ2-1, with D unresolved. With the DNA end fitting TRBJ2-7 better, the J assignment may be wrong. The CDR3 runs 15 residues. CDR1 and CDR2 from the germline V gene are MRHNA and SNTAGT. CDR3 in amino acids: CASSVVIGSYNEQYF. The DNA for the CDR3 is TGTGCCAGCAGTGTTGTGATCGGCTCCTACAATGAGCAGTACTTC.

The chain uses TRBV3-2 and TRBJ2-2; TRBD1 is taken as the D call from the table, unchecked against the DNA. TRBV3-2 corresponds to a pseudogene. CDR3 length equals 14 residues. The CDR3 spells CARGERMNTGELFF. The CDR3 bases are TGTGCCAGGGGCGAGCGGATGAACACCGGGGAGCTGTTTTTT.

This clonotype was found many times. The chain links TRBV5-6 to TRBJ2-3; 9 bases fit TRBD1. CDR3 length: 20 residues. With V trimmed by 0 bases and J by 3 bases, 17 bases remained unmatched. The germline V gene encodes CDR1 SGHDT and CDR2 YYEEEE. CDR3 DNA: TGTGCCAGCAGCTTGGAGCTGGGGGGACAGGGTTCGTTTGGGACAGATACGCAGTATTTT. Translation: CASSLELGGQGSFGTDTQYF.

About this clonotype: A clone one base away is much larger, so this may be a read error. Since no conserved phenylalanine or tryptophan closes the CDR3, a read error is the likely cause. The chain has TRBV6-6 and TRBJ2-7, with D possibly matching TRBD2 (5 bases). The V and J ends lost 0 bases and 6 bases respectively, with 6 bases between them. There are 12 residues in the CDR3. From germline, CDR1 is MNHNY and CDR2 SVGAGI (reference sequence). Written as DNA, the CDR3 is TGTGCCAGCAGTTACTCGAGGGCCGAGCAGTACCTC. Translated: CASSYSRAEQYL.

In regard to this clonotype: A read error is possible here, since a much larger clone lies one base away. The chain employs TRBV5-1 and TRBJ2-7, with 10 nucleotides matching TRBD2. The germline V gene has CDR1 SGHRS and CDR2 YFSETQ. The CDR3 sequence is 16 residues long. V lost 4 bases and J lost 6; bases outside the gene matches: 13. The chain's CDR3 is CASSLGLAASGGEQYF. As DNA, the CDR3 is TGCGCCAGCAGCCTCGGACTAGCGGCGAGCGGGGGCGAGCAGTACTTC.